This TCR beta chain was recovered during a study of shared clonotypes between healthy human individuals. Study information: Three CD4 naive, three CD4 memory, two CD8 naive and one CD8 memory plate were used per donor.

The V gene end was trimmed by 2 bases and the J gene end by 1 base; junction bases not matched to a gene: 1. From germline, CDR1 is SEHNR and CDR2 FQNEAQ (reference sequence). The CDR3 runs 16 residues. Clones were read by immunoSEQ multiplex PCR, and TCRdb kept only the in-frame ones, dropping some. Among around 700,000 clones listed, 55% to 85% were seen once. As to this clone: This sample includes further DNA sequences coding for the same CDR3.

The rearrangement joins TRBV7-9 to TRBJ2-3, with 12 bases lining up with TRBD2. This clonotype was obtained from a woman younger than 45 in good health. What was sequenced was memory CD4+ T cells sorted from blood. Subset noted: CD45RA-negative fraction. The chain's CDR3 is CASSLTSGRRTDTQYF. CDR3 in DNA: TGTGCCAGCAGCTTAACTAGCGGGAGGCGCACAGATACGCAGTATTTT. The complete variable domain, with remaining parts taken from reference TRBV7-9 and TRBJ2-3, reads DTGVSQNPRHKITKRGQNVTFRCDPISEHNRLYWYRQTLGQGPEFLTYFQNEAQLEKSRLLSDRFSAERPKGSFSTLEIQRTEQGDSAMYLCASSLTSGRRTDTQYFGPGTRLTVL.